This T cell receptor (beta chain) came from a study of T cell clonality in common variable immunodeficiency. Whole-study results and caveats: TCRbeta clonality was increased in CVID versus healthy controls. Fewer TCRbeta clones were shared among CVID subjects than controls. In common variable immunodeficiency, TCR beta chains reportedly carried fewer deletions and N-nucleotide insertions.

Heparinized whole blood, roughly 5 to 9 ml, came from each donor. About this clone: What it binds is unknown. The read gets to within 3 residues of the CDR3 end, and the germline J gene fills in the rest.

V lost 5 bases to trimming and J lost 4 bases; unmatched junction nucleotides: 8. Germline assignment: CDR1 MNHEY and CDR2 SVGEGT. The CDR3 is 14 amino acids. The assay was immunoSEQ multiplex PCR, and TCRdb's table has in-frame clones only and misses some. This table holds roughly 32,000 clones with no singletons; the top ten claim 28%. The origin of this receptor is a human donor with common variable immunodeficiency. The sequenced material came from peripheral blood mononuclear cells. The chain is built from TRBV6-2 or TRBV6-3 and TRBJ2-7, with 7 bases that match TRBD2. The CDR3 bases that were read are TGTGCCAGCAGTAGCGGGGTAAGGGGTTACGAG. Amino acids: CASSSGVRGYE. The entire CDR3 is CASSSGVRGYEQYF.